Below, one T cell receptor (beta chain) is given with its context. As yet, its antigen is unknown. This sample was included in a study of T-cell reconstitution after alpha-beta-depleted transplantation in children. Broader study findings: Once a year had passed after transplant, T-cell counts and diversity came mostly from newly produced T cells. Reports say that about two months after transplant, the alpha-beta T cells came out of several hundred graft clones that had expanded. Surviving recipient T cells and thymic progenitors accounted for the high day-60 TCRbeta diversity observed in some patients.

Germline-derived CDR1 and CDR2 are DFQATT and SNEGSKA (reference sequence). After removal of 3 bases from V and 3 bases from J, the junction contained 8 bases not matched to a gene. This CDR3 has 16 amino acids. Preparation of the TCRbeta library used unique molecular identifiers. TCRdb independently ran MiXCR on the PCR reads; one entry per CDR3 protein. The table lists approximately 520,000 distinct CDR3 sequences, about an eighth of them singletons. The sequencing used PBMCs, mostly from graft donor cells, collected 180 days after TCRalphabeta/CD19-depleted stem cell transplant. The clonotype comes from a female patient aged 2-10 years who had a stem cell transplant for aplastic anemia, so the T cells may come from the graft donor. J is TRBJ2-2 and V is TRBV20-1; 9 bases are a match to TRBD2. CDR3 amino acids: CSASLRGRGHTGELFF. In DNA, the CDR3 is TGCAGTGCTAGTCTCCGCGGGAGGGGTCACACCGGGGAGCTGTTTTTT.